The T cell receptor beta chain under discussion was sequenced for a study of T cell clusters in autoimmune cytopenias. The length of the CDR3 is 13 residues. CDR1 is MNHNS, CDR2 SASEGT, per germline. For this clonotype: Its antigen is unidentified.

TRB was amplified by touch-down multiplex PCR, primer pools A and B combined. TCRdb re-called the multiplex PCR reads and shows each CDR3 protein once, DNA omitted. This sample lists several thousand distinct CDR3 sequences; its ten largest clones have around 24%. Each sample's input was roughly 230 ng genomic DNA, 30,000 to 45,000 genome equivalents. Findings and limits, study-wide: TRB repertoire shifts in secondary cytopenia and chronic lymphocytic leukemia mostly reflected lymphoma, not autoimmunity.

The J gene is TRBJ1-1, the V gene TRBV6-1. Sequenced input: peripheral blood. The TCR comes from a human donor with an autoimmune cytopenia or autoimmune hepatitis (not recorded which). The CDR3 loop reads CASSDDGYTEAFF.